The 25 T cell receptor beta chains below were found in one sample sequenced in a study of cytomegalovirus exposure and HLA in healthy donors. Researchers ran the PCR with 60 Vbeta and 13 Jbeta primers. Clones were sequenced by immunoSEQ multiplex PCR, and TCRdb holds only the in-frame ones, with some missing. The sample consists of around 150,000 clones, roughly 62% of them appearing once. Sequencing input: PBMCs. These receptors all come from a man aged 60-69 years in good health and CMV-seronegative.

The CDR3 here is CASSMPKRGQDGYTF. CDR3 in DNA: TGTGCCAGTAGTATGCCCAAAAGGGGGCAGGATGGCTACACCTTC. The chain recombines TRBV19 with TRBJ1-2; 7 bases match TRBD1. Germline-derived CDR1 and CDR2 are LNHDA and SQIVND (reference sequence). This CDR3 region has 15 residues. V was pared by 3 bases and J by 6 bases, with 10 bases of the junction left unmatched.

The genes are TRBV7-3 and TRBJ1-1, with no clear D. The germline V and J ends were trimmed by 5 bases and 8 bases, with 21 bases remaining between them. Germline lookup yields CDR1 SGHTA and CDR2 FQGTGA. The CDR3 length is 15 residues. CDR3 nucleotides: TGTGCCAGCAGCCTACCCGTGGGCGTATCGGTGGAAGCTTTCTTT. Protein: CASSLPVGVSVEAFF.

The rearrangement uses TRBV7-8 and TRBJ2-7; D call uncertain. Trimming left V 1 base short and J 2 bases short, with 15 bases between. CDR1 is SGHVS, CDR2 FQNEAQ, per germline. There are 16 residues in the CDR3. DNA of the CDR3: TGTGCCAGCAGCTTAGAGATCCGCGGCACCACCTACGAGCAGTACTTC. It codes for CASSLEIRGTTYEQYF.

This clone has just a few counts. The V and J genes are TRBV4-3 and TRBJ1-4; 7 bases are a match to TRBD1. Germline-derived CDR1 and CDR2 are LGHNA and YSLEER. This CDR3 has 14 residues. J gave up 5 bases and V 4 bases, and 4 bases lay outside the gene matches. CDR3 DNA: TGCGCCAGCAGCCCGGGACAGATGAATGAAAAACTGTTTTTT. This sequence encodes CASSPGQMNEKLFF.

V and J are TRBV11-3 and TRBJ2-5; a possible D gene is TRBD1 (8 bases). Trimming shortened V by 4 bases and J by 4 bases, and 16 bases separated the two germline ends. Germline V gives CDR1 SGHNT, CDR2 YENEEA. The CDR3 is 15 amino acids. CDR3 in DNA: TGTGCCAGCAGCTCGCGGACAGGGAGGGGAGAGACCCAGTACTTC. This encodes CASSSRTGRGETQYF.

The chain joins TRBV18 to TRBJ2-7; D is unclear. The V end was cut by 0 bases, the J end by 4 bases, with 10 bases between. Germline assignment: CDR1 KGHSH and CDR2 LQKENI. The CDR3 runs to 14 residues. In nucleotides, the CDR3 is TGTGCCAGCTCACCACCATCTGTCGGGTACGAGCAGTACTTC. Translating it yields CASSPPSVGYEQYF.

The chain uses TRBV9 and TRBJ2-1; 11 bases map to TRBD1. The CDR3 sequence is 19 residues long. Unmatched junction bases numbered 18, after V lost 3 bases and J lost 7 bases. CDR1 is SGDLS, CDR2 YYNGEE, per germline. CDR3 amino acids: CASSARDRGTRGLLNEQFF. The CDR3 bases are TGTGCCAGCAGCGCCCGGGACAGGGGGACGCGGGGCCTCCTGAATGAGCAGTTCTTC.

The chain joins TRBV7-3 to TRBJ1-1; D may be TRBD1 (6 bases). Germline assignment: CDR1 SGHTA and CDR2 FQGTGA. V lost 0 bases and J 3 bases, leaving 14 bases between the germline ends. The CDR3 is made up of 16 amino acids. CDR3 amino acids: CASSLTGQGFDTEAFF. Written as DNA, the CDR3 is TGTGCCAGCAGCTTAACGGGGCAGGGGTTTGACACTGAAGCTTTCTTT.

This clone came up once. V is TRBV27 and J is TRBJ2-1; possible D gene TRBD2, 6 bases. Trimming cost V 2 bases and J 2 bases, with 7 bases left between them. The CDR3 has 14 residues. Per the germline V gene, CDR1 is MNHEY and CDR2 is SMNVEV (reference sequence). DNA of the CDR3: TGTGCCAGCAGTTTACCGGGAGCCTACAATGAGCAGTTCTTC. This sequence encodes CASSLPGAYNEQFF.

The chain employs TRBV28 and TRBJ1-2; the D gene is possibly TRBD1 (6 bases). From germline, CDR1 is MDHEN and CDR2 SYDVKM. V lost 7 bases and J 4 bases, leaving 13 bases between the germline ends. The CDR3 sequence is 13 residues long. The CDR3 DNA is TGTGCCAGCAACCCCGGACAGACCTATGGCTACACCTTC. Amino acids: CASNPGQTYGYTF.

This chain connects TRBV7-6 to TRBJ2-7, with TRBD1 identical over 9 bases. Germline V gene lookup returns CDR1 SGHVS and CDR2 FNYEAQ. Unmatched junction bases numbered 10, after V lost 2 bases and J lost 2 bases. This CDR3 is built from 17 residues. In nucleotides, the CDR3 is TGTGCCAGCAGCTTAACCGGGACAGGGAATCTCCCCTACGAGCAGTACTTC. Its translation: CASSLTGTGNLPYEQYF.

This chain uses TRBV4-2 with TRBJ2-7, with TRBD2 as a possible D gene (6 bases). The V gene lost 1 base and the J gene lost 0 bases, with 13 bases spanning the gap. The CDR3 consists of 16 residues. CDR1 and CDR2 (germline): LGHNA, YNFKEQ. CDR3 nucleotides: TGTGCCAGCAGCCAAGTATCTGGGAGGAGCTCCTACGAGCAGTACTTC. It encodes CASSQVSGRSSYEQYF.

The rearrangement joins TRBV29-1 to TRBJ1-3, with 8 bases identical to TRBD1. CDR3 size: 14 residues. Per the germline V gene, CDR1 is SQVTM and CDR2 is ANQGSEA. The V and J ends lost 6 bases and 0 bases, in that order; junction bases with no gene match: 4. The CDR3 DNA sequence: TGCAGCGTCCTGACAGGGGTCTCTGGAAACACCATATATTTT. Its protein product is CSVLTGVSGNTIYF.

The CDR3 spells CASRPGLARYEQYF. The CDR3 DNA sequence: TGTGCCAGCAGACCGGGACTAGCCCGATACGAGCAGTACTTC. The chain has TRBV6-6 and TRBJ2-5, with 9 bases aligning to TRBD2. The end of the DNA is better explained by TRBJ2-7, so the J call may be wrong. The CDR3 has 14 amino acids. Germline assignment: CDR1 MNHNY and CDR2 SVGAGI (reference sequence).

The chain combines TRBV27 with TRBJ2-7; D may be TRBD1 (6 bases). This CDR3 has 15 residues. The V gene lost 1 base and the J gene lost 3 bases, with 13 bases spanning the gap. CDR1 is MNHEY and CDR2 is SMNVEV in the germline V gene (reference sequence). The CDR3 loop reads CASSLYRVGIYEQYF. For the CDR3, the DNA is TGTGCCAGCAGTTTATACAGGGTGGGAATCTACGAGCAGTACTTC.

CDR3 nucleotide sequence: TGCGCCAGCTCTAGCGGGAGGGATACGCAGTATTTT. Its translation: CASSSGRDTQYF. The chain recombines TRBV10-1 with TRBJ2-3, with 11 bases fitting TRBD2. Per the germline V gene, CDR1 is WNHNN and CDR2 is SYGVQD (reference sequence). Trimming cost V 8 bases and J 6 bases; bases outside gene matches: 1. The CDR3 covers 12 residues.

The chain uses TRBV28 and TRBJ2-2, with 7 positions matching TRBD1. The germline gives CDR1 MDHEN, CDR2 SYDVKM. Trimming at V came to 5 bases and at J to 3 bases, leaving 6 bases not matched to a gene. This CDR3 is built from 15 residues. The CDR3 sequence is CASSRTGADTGELFF. Here the CDR3 DNA reads TGTGCCAGCAGTCGAACAGGGGCCGACACCGGGGAGCTGTTTTTT.

This clone was counted only a few times. This CDR3 is CSVEVPQGTYEQYF. Here the CDR3 DNA reads TGCAGCGTTGAAGTTCCTCAGGGGACCTACGAGCAGTACTTC. The chain combines TRBV29-1 with TRBJ2-7; TRBD1 might be the D (6 bases). V dropped 1 base and J dropped 2 bases, with 12 bases sitting between them. CDR3 length: 14 residues. Germline-derived CDR1 and CDR2 are SQVTM and ANQGSEA.

The chain joins TRBV30 to TRBJ1-3, with D unresolved. The V end was cut by 2 bases, the J end by 2 bases, with 13 bases between. Germline assignment: CDR1 GTSNPN and CDR2 SVGIG (reference sequence). The CDR3 runs 15 residues. This CDR3 is CAWSTLRGPGNTIYF. Here the CDR3 DNA reads TGTGCCTGGAGTACCCTTCGAGGGCCTGGAAACACCATATATTTT.

This sequence joins TRBV6-5 and TRBJ2-7; 7 bases agree with TRBD1. The CDR3 is made up of 14 amino acids. Germline V CDR1 and CDR2: MNHEY, SVGAGI. V lost 10 bases to trimming and J lost 0 bases; unmatched junction nucleotides: 9. For the CDR3, the DNA is TGTGCCACCCACAGGGGCCCGACCTCCTACGAGCAGTACTTC. Residues: CATHRGPTSYEQYF.

This chain joins TRBV6-5 and TRBJ2-7, with a tentative D call TRBD1 (6 bases). The germline V gene has CDR1 MNHEY and CDR2 SVGAGI. The V and J ends lost 4 bases and 7 bases respectively, with 14 bases between them. The CDR3 contains 13 residues. CDR3 sequence (DNA): TGTGCCAGCAGTTGGACAGTCGACGGAGAGCAGTACTTC. It codes for CASSWTVDGEQYF.

The genes are TRBV9 and TRBJ2-7, with 13 bases aligning to TRBD2. The trim removed 0 bases at V and 6 bases at J, leaving 9 bases unmatched. The CDR3 is 17 residues long. From germline, CDR1 is SGDLS and CDR2 YYNGEE. The CDR3 sequence is CASSVANGLAGAVEQYF. The CDR3 nucleotides are TGTGCCAGCAGCGTAGCAAACGGACTAGCGGGAGCGGTCGAGCAGTACTTC. The variable domain in full, completed from reference TRBV9 and TRBJ2-7, reads DSGVTQTPKHLITATGQRVTLRCSPRSGDLSVYWYQQSLDQGLQFLIQYYNGEERAKGNILERFSAQQFPDLHSELNLSSLELGDSALYFCASSVANGLAGAVEQYFGPGTRLTVT.

This sequence joins TRBV2 and TRBJ2-1, with 7 positions matching TRBD2. There are 13 residues in the CDR3. Germline trimming cut 7 bases from V and 6 bases from J; bases unmatched to any gene: 6. Germline CDR1 is SNHLY and CDR2 is FYNNEI. The CDR3 nucleotides are TGTGCCAGCATCGGGGGGAGGGGCAATGAGCAGTTCTTC. This gives the protein CASIGGRGNEQFF.

This clone was detected only a few times. The chain couples TRBV6-5 to TRBJ2-1, with 11 positions matching TRBD2. V shed 6 bases and J 6 bases; nucleotides not matched to a gene: 7. Germline V gives CDR1 MNHEY, CDR2 SVGAGI. The CDR3 spans 15 residues. The CDR3 protein is CASRPGLADLNEQFF. CDR3 coding DNA: TGTGCCAGCAGACCGGGACTAGCGGACCTCAATGAGCAGTTCTTC.

The chain uses TRBV5-8 and TRBJ2-7; TRBD1 is a possible D gene (5 bases). V shed 3 bases and J shed 5 bases, with 12 bases lying between them. Germline V CDR1 and CDR2: SGHTS, YDEGEE. The CDR3 has 13 residues. In DNA form, the CDR3 reads TGTGCCAGCAGCTATTACGGCAGGGACGAGCAGTACTTC. Residues: CASSYYGRDEQYF.